These 30 T cell receptor beta chains came from one sample sequenced in a study of cytomegalovirus exposure and HLA in healthy donors. PCR employed 60 Vbeta and 13 Jbeta primers. Repertoires were generated with immunoSEQ multiplex PCR, while TCRdb's copy carries only in-frame clones and drops some. The top ten clones hold 2% to 2.5% of a sample with 85,000 to 100,000 clones, around 67% of them seen once. Sequencing was performed on PBMCs. These receptors were taken from a human donor in good health.

V and J are TRBV2 and TRBJ2-5, with no clear D. V dropped 7 bases and J dropped 4 bases, with 10 bases sitting between them. CDR3 length: 12 amino acids. Germline assignment: CDR1 SNHLY and CDR2 FYNNEI. DNA for the CDR3: TGTGCCAGCATAGCCGATCTAGAGACCCAGTACTTC. Protein product: CASIADLETQYF.

The rearrangement joins TRBV2 to TRBJ2-1, with 15 bases lining up with TRBD2. CDR3 length: 23 amino acids. CDR1 is SNHLY and CDR2 is FYNNEI in the germline V gene. V shed 1 base and J 5 bases; nucleotides not matched to a gene: 21. CDR3 region: CASSEDLARGLAGGPSYNNEQFF. The CDR3 DNA reads TGTGCCAGCAGTGAAGACTTAGCTCGTGGACTAGCGGGGGGGCCAAGTTACAACAATGAGCAGTTCTTC.

The genes are TRBV4-3 and TRBJ2-3, with 8 bases matching TRBD1. The germline gives CDR1 LGHNA, CDR2 YSLEER. CDR3 length: 16 residues. V dropped 1 base and J dropped 1; count of bases not matched to a gene: 4. As DNA, the CDR3 is TGCGCCAGCAGCCAAGTAGACAGGGGAGGCACAGATACGCAGTATTTT. Its translation is CASSQVDRGGTDTQYF.

The gene calls are TRBV4-3 and TRBJ1-3; tentatively, D is TRBD1 (5 bases). The CDR3 is 15 amino acids. V was pared by 3 bases and J by 0 bases, with 9 bases between. From germline, CDR1 is LGHNA and CDR2 YSLEER. The CDR3 sequence: CASSQTAYSGNTIYF. The CDR3 region has the DNA TGCGCCAGCAGCCAGACAGCTTACTCTGGAAACACCATATATTTT.

This chain uses TRBV5-4 with TRBJ2-6; D gene ambiguous. The CDR3 is 14 amino acids. The germline V and J ends were trimmed by 6 bases and 3 bases, with 10 bases remaining between them. From germline, CDR1 is SGHNT and CDR2 YYREEE (reference sequence). In DNA, the CDR3 is TGTGCCAGCACCCTTCCGAGTGGGGCCAACGTCCTGACTTTC. Its translation: CASTLPSGANVLTF.

This chain joins TRBV2 and TRBJ2-1; 8 bases match TRBD1. V lost 5 bases and J lost 9; bases outside the gene matches: 12. The CDR3 extends over 15 amino acids. Germline CDR1 is SNHLY and CDR2 is FYNNEI. The CDR3 here is CASSPNSGTGSEQFF. The CDR3 DNA is TGTGCCAGCAGTCCTAACTCCGGGACAGGAAGTGAGCAGTTCTTC.

The V and J genes are TRBV7-2 and TRBJ2-2, with 8 nucleotides matching TRBD1. The CDR3 loop spans 17 amino acids. J was trimmed by 7 bases and V by 5 bases; bases with no gene match: 15. Germline CDR1 SGHTA, CDR2 FQGNSA. CDR3 loop: CASSRQAGGYEGGELFF. DNA of the CDR3: TGTGCCAGCAGCCGACAGGCAGGGGGCTACGAGGGCGGGGAGCTGTTTTTT.

There are a few counts of this clone. A read error may account for a junction end that differs from germline. The V call is TRBV19, the J call TRBJ1-3; the match to TRBD1 covers 7 bases. CDR1 is LNHDA and CDR2 is SQIVND in the germline V gene (reference sequence). This CDR3 region has 15 residues. CDR3 in amino acids: CASSKGQLSGNTVYF. The CDR3 coding sequence is TGTGCCAGTAGTAAGGGACAGCTCTCTGGAAACACCGTATATTTT.

This clone was seen a handful of times. This rearrangement joins TRBV28 to TRBJ2-7; D might be TRBD1 (5 bases). V lost 8 bases and J lost 3, with 8 bases in between. CDR1 is MDHEN, CDR2 SYDVKM, per germline. The CDR3 loop spans 11 amino acids. The CDR3 reads CASLDSYEQYF. CDR3 sequence (DNA): TGTGCCAGCCTTGACAGCTACGAGCAGTACTTC.

The chain carries TRBV7-6 and TRBJ1-1; D remains unclear. Germline V gene data show CDR1 as SGHVS and CDR2 as FNYEAQ. V shed 8 bases and J shed 0 bases, with 10 bases lying between them. CDR3 size: 13 residues. CDR3: CASRSTVNTEAFF. In nucleotides, the CDR3 is TGTGCCAGCCGCTCTACAGTGAACACTGAAGCTTTCTTT.

This chain links TRBV20-1 with TRBJ2-3; D perhaps matches TRBD1 (5 bases). There are 11 residues in the CDR3. Germline values: CDR1 DFQATT, CDR2 SNEGSKA (reference sequence). The germline V and J ends were trimmed by 3 bases and 5 bases, with 6 bases remaining between them. The CDR3 region is CSASDRDTQYF. The DNA of the CDR3 is TGCAGTGCTAGTGACAGAGATACGCAGTATTTT.

V and J are TRBV6-1 and TRBJ1-5; tentatively, D is TRBD1 (5 bases). Germline V gene sequence: CDR1 MNHNS, CDR2 SASEGT. The CDR3 contains 16 residues. V shed 4 bases and J shed 4 bases, with 17 bases lying between them. The CDR3 nucleotides are TGTGCCAGCAGTGGCCCGGGAGGGTCAGGGAATCAGCCCCAGCATTTT. It translates to CASSGPGGSGNQPQHF.

V and J are TRBV30 and TRBJ2-1; the match to TRBD2 covers 8 bases. The CDR3 is made up of 15 amino acids. The J segment lost 3 bases and the V segment lost 2 bases, leaving 6 bases of the junction unmatched. CDR1 and CDR2 (germline): GTSNPN, SVGIG (reference sequence). The CDR3 DNA is TGTGCCTGGAGTCCCGCGGGGGGATTCTACAATGAGCAGTTCTTC. It is translated as CAWSPAGGFYNEQFF.

In its sample, this clone was seen a few times. The chain employs TRBV7-9 and TRBJ1-6; TRBD1 matches at 8 bases. Losses at the gene ends were 1 base for V and 10 bases for J; bases not matched to a gene: 15. Germline-derived CDR1 and CDR2 are SEHNR and FQNEAQ (reference sequence). The CDR3 contains 18 residues. The DNA of the CDR3 is TGTGCCAGCAGCTTAGGGACAGGGCGCTTGCTGCGACGCTCACCCCTCCACTTT. Amino acids: CASSLGTGRLLRRSPLHF.

This clone was observed a handful of times. The gene calls are TRBV7-9 and TRBJ1-3; D might be TRBD1 (6 bases). V was shortened by 5 bases and J by 9 bases, with 17 bases between the two germline ends. The CDR3 length is 14 residues. Germline V CDR1 and CDR2: SEHNR, FQNEAQ (reference sequence). The CDR3 DNA reads TGTGCCAGCAGCCGTCCCGGGACATTTTTCACCATATATTTT. The encoded protein is CASSRPGTFFTIYF.

The V and J genes are TRBV30 and TRBJ2-7; 9 bases match TRBD1. Per the germline V gene, CDR1 is GTSNPN and CDR2 is SVGIG (reference sequence). This CDR3 comprises 14 residues. Unmatched junction bases numbered 10, after V lost 5 bases and J lost 5 bases. CDR3 DNA sequence: TGTGCCTGGGTCCGGGACAGGGTGGTAGACGAGCAGTACTTC. Residues: CAWVRDRVVDEQYF.

The chain joins TRBV5-1 to TRBJ1-1; D is ambiguous. The CDR3 runs 14 residues. Germline V CDR1 and CDR2: SGHRS, YFSETQ. Trimming took off 0 bases at V and 4 bases at J, with 10 bases between the two ends. CDR3 sequence (DNA): TGCGCCAGCAGCTTGGGAGGGTATGGCACTGAAGCTTTCTTT. This sequence encodes CASSLGGYGTEAFF.

A single count supports this clone. The chain employs TRBV6-5 and TRBJ2-7, with a tentative D call TRBD2 (5 bases). Germline CDR1 and CDR2: MNHEY and SVGAGI. Trimming pared 6 bases from V and 6 bases from J, leaving 12 bases between. The CDR3 extends over 12 amino acids. The CDR3 DNA reads TGTGCCAGCAGATGGGGTCGGGGCGAGCAGTACTTC. Amino acids: CASRWGRGEQYF.

This chain links TRBV6-5 with TRBJ1-1; D not certain. V lost 4 bases and J 1 base, leaving 7 bases between the germline ends. This CDR3 region has 13 residues. Per the germline V gene, CDR1 is MNHEY and CDR2 is SVGAGI. As DNA, the CDR3 is TGTGCCAGCAGTTCGCCGAGGAACACTGAAGCTTTCTTT. Translated, it gives CASSSPRNTEAFF.

This clone came up a few times. The rearrangement links TRBV6-1 to TRBJ1-5; D remains unclear. Germline CDR1 MNHNS, CDR2 SASEGT. This CDR3 is built from 15 residues. The ends were cut back, 1 base at V and 4 bases at J, with 11 bases in the middle. The CDR3, as DNA: TGTGCCAGCAGTGAAGGGCTCGGGGAGAATCAGCCCCAGCATTTT. Translated, it gives CASSEGLGENQPQHF.

The chain links TRBV4-3 to TRBJ2-2, with D perhaps matching TRBD2 (5 bases). Trimming pared 2 bases from V and 1 base from J, leaving 11 bases between. Germline V gene data show CDR1 as LGHNA and CDR2 as YSLEER. The CDR3 covers 16 residues. CDR3 loop: CASSQRGLMNTGELFF. The CDR3 nucleotides read TGCGCCAGCAGCCAACGAGGACTCATGAACACCGGGGAGCTGTTTTTT.

The gene calls are TRBV7-8 and TRBJ1-6, with 10 bases aligning to TRBD1. Germline V lookup: CDR1 SGHVS, CDR2 FQNEAQ. V lost 5 bases, J lost 8 bases, and 15 bases stayed unmatched. This CDR3 region has 18 residues. As DNA, the CDR3 is TGTGCCAGCAGCCCCATAAGTGCTACCGGGACAGGGGATTCACCCCTCCACTTT. Translating it yields CASSPISATGTGDSPLHF. Together with reference TRBV7-8 and TRBJ1-6, the CDR3 gives the full variable domain: GAGVSQSPRYKVAKRGQDVALRCDPISGHVSLFWYQQALGQGPEFLTYFQNEAQLDKSGLPSDRFFAERPEGSVSTLKIQRTQQEDSAVYLCASSPISATGTGDSPLHFGNGTRLTVT.

This rearrangement joins TRBV9 to TRBJ2-1, with TRBD1 matching 8 bases. This CDR3 has 16 amino acids. CDR1 is SGDLS, CDR2 YYNGEE, per germline. Trimming took 7 bases from V and 4 from J; bases not matched to a gene: 13. This chain's CDR3 is CASGLGPGQAYNEQFF. The CDR3 nucleotides read TGTGCCAGCGGCTTGGGACCGGGACAGGCATACAATGAGCAGTTCTTC.

The table lists this clone with a few counts. The chain uses TRBV9 and TRBJ2-2, with 9 bases identical to TRBD2. This CDR3 is 16 amino acids long. V lost 4 bases to trimming and J lost 7 bases; unmatched junction nucleotides: 11. The germline CDR1 and CDR2 sequences are SGDLS and YYNGEE. CDR3 region: CASSSLLAGSIGELFF. The CDR3 nucleotides read TGTGCCAGCAGCTCTCTCCTAGCGGGGTCAATCGGGGAGCTGTTTTTT.

CDR3 sequence reads: CASSSGLAGLTQYF. The CDR3 DNA reads TGTGCCAGCAGCTCGGGACTAGCGGGACTCACCCAGTACTTC. This sequence joins TRBV11-3 and TRBJ2-7; 13 positions agree with TRBD2. J lost 10 bases, V lost 4 bases, and 7 bases had no gene match. Germline V CDR1 and CDR2: SGHNT, YENEEA. The CDR3 has 14 amino acids.

This sequence joins TRBV11-2 and TRBJ2-7; 8 bases line up with TRBD2. CDR1 and CDR2 (germline): SGHAT, FQNNGV. V trimming: 4 bases; J trimming: 9 bases; junction bases outside the gene matches: 8. The CDR3 is 13 residues long. This CDR3 reads CASSYSAGGGQYF. The CDR3 nucleotides read TGTGCCAGCAGCTACTCGGCGGGGGGAGGGCAGTACTTC.

The rearrangement links TRBV19 to TRBJ1-1; 7 nucleotides align to TRBD1. With 4 bases clipped from V and 1 base from J, the junction kept 9 bases outside the gene matches. The V gene's germline CDR1 is LNHDA and CDR2 SQIVND (reference sequence). CDR3 length: 16 residues. CDR3 bases: TGTGCCAGTAGTACCTCGACAGGGTTCGGGAACACTGAAGCTTTCTTT. Translating it yields CASSTSTGFGNTEAFF.

The V gene is TRBV7-7, the J gene TRBJ1-4, with D possibly TRBD1 on 5 matching bases. In germline, CDR1 is SSHAT, CDR2 FNYEAQ (reference sequence). V gave up 5 bases and J gave up 11 bases, with 18 bases separating them. The CDR3 is 14 residues long. CDR3 nucleotide sequence: TGTGCCAGCAGCCAAGGCCCCGACAGCGGGAAACTGTTTTTT. Its translation is CASSQGPDSGKLFF.

As DNA, the CDR3 is TGTGCCAGCAGCTTGTATGCGGGCCCTAGCTCCTACGAGCAGTACTTC. Amino acids: CASSLYAGPSSYEQYF. The rearrangement joins TRBV5-8 to TRBJ2-7, with a tentative D call TRBD2 (5 bases). The CDR3 consists of 16 residues. The V gene's germline CDR1 is SGHTS and CDR2 YDEGEE. Trimming shortened V by 1 base and J by 0 bases, and 14 bases separated the two germline ends. Full variable domain (missing parts from reference TRBV5-8 and TRBJ2-7): EAGVTQSPTHLIKTRGQQATLRCSPISGHTSVYWYQQALGLGLQFLLWYDEGEERNRGNFPPRFSGRQFPNYSSELNVNALELEDSALYLCASSLYAGPSSYEQYFGPGTRLTVT.

The gene calls are TRBV7-2 and TRBJ2-7; a possible D gene is TRBD1 (6 bases). Trimming stripped 1 base from V and 1 base from J, with 11 bases between. Germline V gene data show CDR1 as SGHTA and CDR2 as FQGNSA. CDR3 length: 15 residues. CDR3 sequence: CASSLGGQGSYEQYF. The CDR3 DNA is TGTGCCAGCAGCTTAGGCGGGCAGGGGTCCTACGAGCAGTACTTC. Based on the CDR3 plus reference TRBV7-2 and TRBJ2-7, the full variable domain is GAGVSQSPSNKVTEKGKDVELRCDPISGHTALYWYRQSLGQGLEFLIYFQGNSAPDKSGLPSDRFSAERTGGSVSTLTIQRTQQEDSAVYLCASSLGGQGSYEQYFGPGTRLTVT.